The clone carrying this T cell receptor beta chain was seen more than once but under ten times. The data were obtained in a study of identical twins. Template switching introduced a universal primer site, and the cDNA bore unique molecular identifiers. TCRdb recomputed calls from the 5' RACE reads with MiXCR, one row per CDR3 protein. Here the sample spans over 500,000 distinct CDR3 sequences, 20% to 25% being singletons. The trim removed 3 bases at V and 4 bases at J, leaving 7 bases unmatched. Germline CDR1 is SGHRS and CDR2 is YFSETQ. The CDR3 runs 16 residues. Separately, the same data were catalogued under a study of T cells expressing NK-cell markers. As reported in that work: Restriction of the sorted population to alpha-beta TCR T cells was achieved in several experiments with an anti-gamma-delta TCR antibody.

This clonotype originated in a woman in her late teens or twenties in good health. The specimen sequenced was CD4+ T cells sorted from blood. The J gene is TRBJ2-3, the V gene TRBV5-1; TRBD2 aligns across 11 bases. In DNA, the CDR3 is TGCGCCAGCAGCTCGAGACTAGCGGGATTTGCAGATACGCAGTATTTT. Protein sequence: CASSSRLAGFADTQYF.